This TCR beta chain was identified in a study of blood T cell repertoires in COVID-19. Overall study: Donors in the United States, Italy and Spain gave samples during acute or convalescent COVID-19. PBMCs, B-cell-depleted T cells, or T cells provided the cDNA or gDNA that made up the material.

The V gene's germline CDR1 is SNHLY and CDR2 FYNNEI. The CDR3 loop spans 15 amino acids. After removal of 6 bases from V and 6 bases from J, the junction contained 11 bases not matched to a gene. In the original workflow: Using reference gene primer amplification, nucleated cell counts were estimated. The method was immunoSEQ multiplex PCR; TCRdb's version includes in-frame clones alone and lacks a portion of them. V, J and clone size reflect that table, while D and trimming were determined from the DNA. The sample contains approximately 130,000 clones, about 83% of which appear only once. The sample taken for sequencing was peripheral blood. The V and J genes are TRBV2 and TRBJ2-7; 10 nucleotides line up with TRBD2. This receptor was identified in a man older than 75 with active or convalescent COVID-19. As DNA, the CDR3 is TGTGCCAGCAGCTACACAGCGGGGGGGCCGGTCGAGCAGTACTTC. Amino acid sequence: CASSYTAGGPVEQYF.